The rows below give T cell receptor beta chains drawn from one sample of a study of beta chain features in type 1 diabetes. Profiled with immunoSEQ multiplex PCR; TCRdb holds only in-frame clones, not every one. This repertoire shows hundreds of thousands of clones, approximately 8% found once; its top ten account for under 0.5%. Sample: central memory CD4+ T cells from blood. The source of these receptors is a young woman in good health. The CDR3 runs from the conserved cysteine through the conserved F or W. A D gene is named only where the DNA matches it firmly. Only some rows state a clone size, as once, few, many or a class for expanded clones.

j_call: TRBJ2-2
clone_size: few
d_call: TRBD1
v_call: TRBV28
cdr3_aa: CASSLPDRSNTGELFF
cdr3_nt: TGTGCCAGCAGTTTACCGGACAGGTCGAACACCGGGGAGCTGTTTTTT

j_call: TRBJ1-5
clone_size: few
d_call: -
v_call: TRBV28
cdr3_aa: CASQADGGFNQPQHF
cdr3_nt: TGTGCCAGCCAAGCCGATGGGGGGTTCAATCAGCCCCAGCATTTT

j_call: TRBJ1-5
clone_size: few
d_call: -
v_call: TRBV19
cdr3_aa: CASSIEGRRNQPQHF
cdr3_nt: TGTGCCAGTAGTATCGAGGGCAGGCGAAATCAGCCCCAGCATTTT

j_call: TRBJ1-4
clone_size: few
d_call: TRBD1
v_call: TRBV5-4
cdr3_aa: CASSTGQGWNEKLFF
cdr3_nt: TGTGCCAGCAGCACTGGACAGGGTTGGAATGAAAAACTGTTTTTT

j_call: TRBJ2-1
clone_size: few
d_call: -
v_call: TRBV9
cdr3_aa: CASSVAGSNYNEQFF
cdr3_nt: TGTGCCAGCAGCGTAGCAGGGAGTAACTACAATGAGCAGTTCTTC

j_call: TRBJ2-2
clone_size: many
d_call: TRBD1
v_call: TRBV2
cdr3_aa: CASRDRGGELFF
cdr3_nt: TGTGCCAGCAGGGACAGGGGCGGGGAGCTGTTTTTT

j_call: TRBJ2-7
clone_size: -
d_call: -
v_call: TRBV5-1
cdr3_aa: CASSLVPSSEQYF
cdr3_nt: TGCGCCAGCAGCTTGGTCCCGTCAAGCGAGCAGTACTTC

j_call: TRBJ2-7
clone_size: many
d_call: -
v_call: TRBV7-2
cdr3_aa: CASSRSAYEQYF
cdr3_nt: TGTGCCAGCAGCCGAAGCGCCTACGAGCAGTACTTC

j_call: TRBJ2-1
clone_size: -
d_call: TRBD1
v_call: TRBV6-6
cdr3_aa: CASSYPGQGNEQFF
cdr3_nt: TGTGCCAGCAGTTACCCCGGACAGGGCAATGAGCAGTTCTTC

j_call: TRBJ2-5
clone_size: -
d_call: TRBD2
v_call: TRBV6-5
cdr3_aa: CASSYGRTSVGETQYF
cdr3_nt: TGTGCCAGCAGTTACGGGAGGACTAGCGTAGGAGAGACCCAGTACTTC

j_call: TRBJ1-1
clone_size: few
d_call: TRBD1
v_call: TRBV7-9
cdr3_aa: CASSSGQGSTEAFF
cdr3_nt: TGTGCCAGCAGCTCCGGACAGGGTTCCACTGAAGCTTTCTTT

j_call: TRBJ2-6
clone_size: -
d_call: -
v_call: TRBV19
cdr3_aa: CASSQGTGANVLTF
cdr3_nt: TGTGCCAGTAGTCAGGGTACTGGGGCCAACGTCCTGACTTTC

j_call: TRBJ1-6
clone_size: -
d_call: -
v_call: TRBV6-5
cdr3_aa: CASSSSSYSPLHF
cdr3_nt: TGTGCCAGCAGTTCCTCCTCGTATTCACCCCTCCACTTT

j_call: TRBJ2-3
clone_size: few
d_call: -
v_call: TRBV7-3
cdr3_aa: CASSFVGGSTDTQYF
cdr3_nt: TGTGCCAGCAGCTTTGTGGGCGGGAGCACAGATACGCAGTATTTT

j_call: TRBJ1-2
clone_size: -
d_call: -
v_call: TRBV7-9
cdr3_aa: CASSFRTMGFNYGYTF
cdr3_nt: TGTGCCAGCAGCTTTCGAACGATGGGTTTTAACTATGGCTACACCTTC

j_call: TRBJ1-1
clone_size: -
d_call: TRBD1
v_call: TRBV10-3
cdr3_aa: CAITPGTVRTEAFF
cdr3_nt: TGTGCCATCACTCCTGGGACAGTAAGGACTGAAGCTTTCTTT

j_call: TRBJ1-2
clone_size: -
d_call: -
v_call: TRBV28
cdr3_aa: CASSPSYRQYGYTF
cdr3_nt: TGTGCCAGCAGTCCATCGTATAGACAGTATGGCTACACCTTC

j_call: TRBJ2-1
clone_size: few
d_call: -
v_call: TRBV20-1
cdr3_aa: CSSSYYNEQFF
cdr3_nt: TGCAGCAGTTCCTACTACAATGAGCAGTTCTTC

j_call: TRBJ2-3
clone_size: few
d_call: TRBD1
v_call: TRBV27
cdr3_aa: CASSFLGQGTDTQYF
cdr3_nt: TGTGCCAGCAGTTTCCTTGGACAGGGCACAGATACGCAGTATTTT

j_call: TRBJ2-7
clone_size: many
d_call: TRBD2
v_call: TRBV27
cdr3_aa: CASSPRSSGSRGVYEQYF
cdr3_nt: TGTGCCAGCAGTCCCCGGTCTAGCGGGAGTAGGGGCGTCTACGAGCAGTACTTC